A single sample gave rise to the 15 T cell receptor beta chains below, sequenced in a study of ipilimumab plus nivolumab after autologous stem cell transplantation. Profiling relied on immunoSEQ multiplex PCR, and the TCRdb table lists in-frame clones only, not all of them. The sample yields fewer than 20,000 clones, roughly four fifths seen once. The source material was PBMCs, sampled in a trial of ipilimumab plus nivolumab as post-transplant consolidation. These receptors were taken from a male donor with diffuse large B-cell lymphoma.

This clone has a handful of counts. The chain employs TRBV5-6 and TRBJ2-1, with D possibly being TRBD1 (5 bases). The CDR3 is 12 amino acids. V shed 5 bases and J shed 6 bases, with 9 bases lying between them. Germline-derived CDR1 and CDR2 are SGHDT and YYEEEE. CDR3 coding DNA: TGTGCCAGCAGTCCAGGGTTCAATGAGCAGTTCTTC. This encodes CASSPGFNEQFF.

This clone was detected only a few times. The rearrangement joins TRBV13 to TRBJ2-1; TRBD1 matches 11 bases. The CDR3 is 16 residues long. The J segment lost 10 bases and the V segment lost 4 bases, leaving 12 bases of the junction unmatched. Germline lookup yields CDR1 PRHDT and CDR2 FYEKMQ (reference sequence). CDR3 sequence: CASSSAQRTGGQEQFF. For the CDR3, the DNA is TGTGCCAGCAGCTCAGCCCAGAGGACAGGGGGCCAAGAGCAGTTCTTC.

Only one count was recorded for this clone. The gene calls are TRBV28 and TRBJ1-5, with D tentatively TRBD1 (6 bases). CDR1 MDHEN and CDR2 SYDVKM come from the germline V gene. The CDR3 is made up of 16 amino acids. The V end was cut by 6 bases, the J end by 2 bases, with 17 bases between. CDR3 nucleotide sequence: TGTGCCAGCAGCTCATACACAGGGAGAGGCAATCAGCCCCAGCATTTT. This encodes CASSSYTGRGNQPQHF.

This CDR3 is CASSWTSIYEQYF. DNA of the CDR3: TGCGCCAGCAGTTGGACTAGTATCTACGAGCAGTACTTC. This chain joins TRBV10-2 and TRBJ2-7; TRBD2 agrees at 7 bases. This CDR3 region has 13 residues. Germline V lookup: CDR1 WSHSY, CDR2 SAAADI. The V and J ends lost 5 bases and 3 bases, in that order; junction bases with no gene match: 4.

V is TRBV30 and J is TRBJ2-1; the match to TRBD2 covers 14 bases. The CDR3 runs 17 residues. From germline, CDR1 is GTSNPN and CDR2 SVGIG (reference sequence). The junction had 13 bases not matched to a gene; V was cut back by 4 bases and J by 8 bases. CDR3 nucleotide sequence: TGTGCCTGGATCCGAGGGTGGACTAGCGGGGGGCAGGATGAGCAGTTCTTC. It yields the protein CAWIRGWTSGGQDEQFF.

This clone has just a few counts. The chain combines TRBV28 with TRBJ2-1; D not resolved. V lost 1 base and J 9 bases, leaving 4 bases between the germline ends. CDR3 length: 11 amino acids. Germline V CDR1 and CDR2: MDHEN, SYDVKM. As DNA, the CDR3 is TGTGCCAGCAGTTTATCCCGTGAGCAGTTCTTC. The encoded protein is CASSLSREQFF. The variable domain in full, with the rest retrieved from reference TRBV28 and TRBJ2-1, is DVKVTQSSRYLVKRTGEKVFLECVQDMDHENMFWYRQDPGLGLRLIYFSYDVKMKEKGDIPEGYSVSREKKERFSLILESASTNQTSMYLCASSLSREQFFGPGTRLTVL.

The count of this clone is one. The chain employs TRBV6-1 and TRBJ1-2; D not certain. Germline CDR1 and CDR2: MNHNS and SASEGT. Trimming removed 2 bases from V and 1 base from J, with 8 bases in between. This CDR3 spans 14 amino acids. The CDR3: CASSEHGFNYGYTF. Here the CDR3 DNA reads TGTGCCAGCAGTGAACACGGTTTTAACTATGGCTACACCTTC.

The genes are TRBV4-2 and TRBJ2-7, with D perhaps TRBD1 or TRBD2 (5 bases each). There are 16 residues in the CDR3. V shed 2 bases and J shed 0 bases, with 14 bases lying between them. The V gene's germline CDR1 is LGHNA and CDR2 YNFKEQ. For the CDR3, the DNA is TGTGCCAGCAGCCAAATTCAGGGAGACCCCTCCTACGAGCAGTACTTC. It codes for CASSQIQGDPSYEQYF.

This clone was observed a handful of times. The chain recombines TRBV29-1 with TRBJ1-1; D is ambiguous. The CDR3 spans 13 residues. V was cut by 6 bases and J by 0 bases, with 11 bases left in between. Germline V gives CDR1 SQVTM, CDR2 ANQGSEA. The CDR3 coding sequence is TGCAGCGTGCACGTTACACTGAACACTGAAGCTTTCTTT. It translates to CSVHVTLNTEAFF. Using reference TRBV29-1 and TRBJ1-1 for the parts outside the CDR3, the full variable domain is SAVISQKPSRDICQRGTSLTIQCQVDSQVTMMFWYRQQPGQSLTLIATANQGSEATYESGFVIDKFPISRPNLTFSTLTVSNMSPEDSSIYLCSVHVTLNTEAFFGQGTRLTVV.

The count of this clone is one. This chain uses TRBV5-4 with TRBJ2-7, with TRBD1 matching 11 bases. The CDR3 extends over 17 amino acids. Trimming took 4 bases from V and 0 from J; bases not matched to a gene: 9. Germline V gene sequence: CDR1 SGHNT, CDR2 YYREEE (reference sequence). CDR3 in DNA: TGTGCCAGCAGCGCGAGTTCCGGGACAGGGGGCTCCTACGAGCAGTACTTC. The encoded protein is CASSASSGTGGSYEQYF.

The chain combines TRBV25-1 with TRBJ2-3; D might be TRBD2 (6 bases). CDR1 MGHDK and CDR2 SYGVNS come from the germline V gene. The CDR3 has 15 residues. V gave up 5 bases and J gave up 2 bases, with 14 bases separating them. CDR3 nucleotides: TGTGCCAGCAGTCATTACGGGGGTTCCACAGATACGCAGTATTTT. This translates into CASSHYGGSTDTQYF.

This clone was observed once. This chain links TRBV5-1 with TRBJ2-3; D not certain. Germline loops: CDR1 SGHRS, CDR2 YFSETQ. CDR3 length equals 12 residues. With 0 bases removed from V and 7 bases from J, the gap between germline ends came to 6 bases. The CDR3: CASSLETYTQYF. The CDR3 DNA sequence: TGCGCCAGCAGCTTGGAGACGTATACGCAGTATTTT.

This clone was counted once. The CDR3 spells CASTPPGAYNEQFF. The CDR3 nucleotides read TGTGCCAGTACCCCTCCGGGGGCTTACAATGAGCAGTTCTTC. V is TRBV19 and J is TRBJ2-1; either TRBD1 or TRBD2 may supply D (6 bases each). The germline V gene has CDR1 LNHDA and CDR2 SQIVND (reference sequence). The CDR3 is made up of 14 amino acids. With 7 bases removed from V and 4 bases from J, the gap between germline ends came to 14 bases. Complete variable domain (other parts from reference TRBV19 and TRBJ2-1): DGGITQSPKYLFRKEGQNVTLSCEQNLNHDAMYWYRQDPGQGLRLIYYSQIVNDFQKGDIAEGYSVSREKKESFPLTVTSAQKNPTAFYLCASTPPGAYNEQFFGPGTRLTVL.

The chain links TRBV21-1 to TRBJ1-1; the table's TRBD1 call for D was not verified on the DNA. TRBV21-1 is a known pseudogene. There are 14 residues in the CDR3. The CDR3 is CASSNRVMNTEAFF. CDR3 DNA: TGTGCCAGCAGTAACAGGGTCATGAACACTGAAGCTTTCTTT.

On this clone itself: Additional DNA sequences in this sample encode the identical CDR3. The V call is TRBV9, the J call TRBJ1-4; no definite D call. The CDR3 has 16 residues. V lost 0 bases to trimming and J lost 7 bases, with 16 bases between them. Looked up from germline, CDR1 is SGDLS and CDR2 is YYNGEE. The CDR3 DNA reads TGTGCCAGCAGCGTAGGGCAACTTAATATTGGTGAAAAACTGTTTTTT. This sequence encodes CASSVGQLNIGEKLFF.